These 31 T cell receptor beta chains were all obtained from the same sample, sequenced in a study of cytomegalovirus exposure and HLA in healthy donors (TCRdb year 2017). Library preparation employed the immunoSEQ multiplex PCR assay. For the multiplex PCR, a mixture combining 60 forward primers for TCR Vbeta segments and 13 reverse primers for TCR Jbeta segments was used. Held by TCRdb, this immuneACCESS table contains in-frame sequences only and omits some clones. Under half of the omission traces to an unresolved V gene where checked; the cause of the rest is unknown. This sample's table lists 75,000 to 85,000 clones. 3.8% of the sample comes from the top ten. Material for sequencing was PBMCs. The receptors shown here come from a man in his late teens or twenties in good health and CMV-seropositive.

V and J are TRBV7-3 and TRBJ2-1, with D perhaps TRBD1 (6 bases). CDR1 and CDR2 from the germline V gene are SGHTA and FQGTGA. Trimming cost V 4 bases and J 8 bases, with 12 bases left between them. This CDR3 has 13 amino acids. The chain's CDR3 is CASSSSGEHEQFF. CDR3 sequence (DNA): TGTGCCAGCAGCTCTTCAGGGGAGCATGAGCAGTTCTTC.

This chain joins TRBV2 and TRBJ1-4, with 10 bases identical to TRBD1. This CDR3 has 13 amino acids. Germline loops: CDR1 SNHLY, CDR2 FYNNEI. Trimming cost V 4 bases and J 7 bases; bases outside gene matches: 0. The CDR3 DNA reads as TGTGCCAGCAGTGGGGACAGGGGTGAAAAACTGTTTTTT. Translation gives CASSGDRGEKLFF.

The V and J genes are TRBV19 and TRBJ2-1; D is ambiguous. The V end lost 2 bases, the J end lost 3 bases, and 8 bases lay between the germline ends. The CDR3 is made up of 14 amino acids. Per the germline V gene, CDR1 is LNHDA and CDR2 is SQIVND (reference sequence). CDR3: CASSIPGGYNEQFF. CDR3 sequence (DNA): TGTGCCAGTAGTATACCTGGCGGCTACAATGAGCAGTTCTTC. The full variable domain, its missing parts supplied by reference TRBV19 and TRBJ2-1, is DGGITQSPKYLFRKEGQNVTLSCEQNLNHDAMYWYRQDPGQGLRLIYYSQIVNDFQKGDIAEGYSVSREKKESFPLTVTSAQKNPTAFYLCASSIPGGYNEQFFGPGTRLTVL.

CDR3 loop: CASSDSDVTGVSPLHF. The CDR3 DNA is TGTGCCAGCAGTGACTCGGACGTGACAGGGGTTTCACCCCTCCACTTT. The chain combines TRBV6-4 with TRBJ1-6; 8 bases match TRBD1. Germline values: CDR1 MRHNA, CDR2 SNTAGT. V shed 0 bases and J 9 bases; nucleotides not matched to a gene: 7. The CDR3 is 16 amino acids.

The rearrangement joins TRBV5-5 to TRBJ1-5, with 9 positions matching TRBD1. The CDR3 is 16 residues long. Germline assignment: CDR1 SGHKS and CDR2 YYEKEE (reference sequence). With 4 bases clipped from V and 7 bases from J, the junction kept 12 bases outside the gene matches. The CDR3 spells CASSRSGTGTEQPQHF. CDR3 sequence (DNA): TGTGCCAGCAGCCGATCCGGGACAGGGACCGAACAGCCCCAGCATTTT.

The V call is TRBV7-8, the J call TRBJ2-3, with D possibly TRBD2 on 6 matching bases. CDR1 is SGHVS, CDR2 FQNEAQ, per germline. V shed 5 bases and J shed 0 bases, with 18 bases lying between them. This CDR3 has 17 residues. CDR3 protein: CASSNNAGRLSTDTQYF. In DNA form, the CDR3 reads TGTGCCAGCAGCAACAACGCGGGACGGCTTAGCACAGATACGCAGTATTTT.

CDR3 DNA: TGTGCCAGCAGCTTAACGACAGGGGCACAGGAAAAACTGTTTTTT. This codes for CASSLTTGAQEKLFF. J is TRBJ1-4 and V is TRBV7-9; 8 nucleotides match TRBD1. Germline CDR1 is SEHNR and CDR2 is FQNEAQ (reference sequence). CDR3 size: 15 residues. V was clipped by 2 bases and J by 8 bases; unmatched bases: 7.

The chain has TRBV6-1 and TRBJ2-7, with 10 nucleotides matching TRBD2. CDR1 is MNHNS and CDR2 is SASEGT in the germline V gene. Trimming removed 1 base from V and 4 bases from J; junction bases left unmatched: 4. The CDR3 has 15 residues. CDR3: CASSEDTSGAYEQYF. CDR3 DNA: TGTGCCAGCAGTGAAGACACTAGCGGGGCTTACGAGCAGTACTTC.

The chain couples TRBV13 to TRBJ1-1; 7 nucleotides match TRBD1. With V trimmed by 0 bases and J by 1 base, 8 bases remained unmatched. The CDR3 runs 17 residues. Looked up from germline, CDR1 is PRHDT and CDR2 is FYEKMQ (reference sequence). The CDR3 loop is CASSLGTTGFANTEAFF. The CDR3 bases are TGTGCCAGCAGCTTAGGTACGACAGGGTTTGCGAACACTGAAGCTTTCTTT.

The genes are TRBV6-6 and TRBJ2-1, with a weak D call TRBD2 (6 bases). In germline, CDR1 is MNHNY, CDR2 SVGAGI (reference sequence). The CDR3 loop spans 16 amino acids. V was shortened by 2 bases and J by 5 bases, with 16 bases between the two germline ends. CDR3 amino acids: CASSYTTSRLNNEQFF. The CDR3 region has the DNA TGTGCCAGCAGTTACACAACTAGCAGACTAAACAATGAGCAGTTCTTC.

CDR3 sequence (DNA): TGCAGCGTTCCCGACGGAAGGGGAAGCTACACCTTC. Its protein product is CSVPDGRGSYTF. The rearrangement uses TRBV29-1 and TRBJ1-2, with D possibly TRBD1 on 5 matching bases. The V end was cut by 5 bases, the J end by 9 bases, with 16 bases between. This CDR3 has 12 residues. The germline gives CDR1 SQVTM, CDR2 ANQGSEA.

Concerning this clone itself: The sample holds other DNA sequences that translate to the same CDR3. V is TRBV7-2 and J is TRBJ2-7, with D uncertain. The CDR3 totals 12 residues. Germline values: CDR1 SGHTA, CDR2 FQGNSA. Trimming took off 5 bases at V and 0 bases at J, with 5 bases between the two ends. DNA for the CDR3: TGTGCCAGCAGCCGTAGCTCCTACGAGCAGTACTTC. Encoded protein: CASSRSSYEQYF.

This rearrangement joins TRBV7-9 to TRBJ1-3; a possible D gene is TRBD1 (5 bases). Germline values: CDR1 SEHNR, CDR2 FQNEAQ (reference sequence). Trimming shortened V by 5 bases and J by 4 bases, and 15 bases separated the two germline ends. This CDR3 is 15 amino acids long. As DNA, the CDR3 is TGTGCCAGCAGCGCGAAGGGGTCCCCCGGAAACACCATATATTTT. It translates to CASSAKGSPGNTIYF.

V and J are TRBV29-1 and TRBJ1-5, with D perhaps TRBD1 (6 bases). Germline values: CDR1 SQVTM, CDR2 ANQGSEA. Deletions cut 4 bases from V and 3 bases from J, with 10 bases between. This CDR3 is built from 13 residues. The CDR3 DNA reads as TGCAGCGTTGGGGACATGCCCAATCAGCCCCAGCATTTT. Amino acids: CSVGDMPNQPQHF.

This chain joins TRBV28 and TRBJ2-5, with 12 bases fitting TRBD2. Germline V lookup: CDR1 MDHEN, CDR2 SYDVKM. There are 18 residues in the CDR3. Trimming removed 3 bases from V and 2 bases from J; junction bases left unmatched: 10. CDR3 amino acids: CASSFWASGRAGQETQYF. The CDR3 bases are TGTGCCAGCAGTTTCTGGGCTAGCGGGAGGGCCGGACAAGAGACCCAGTACTTC. The entire variable domain, with the rest obtained from reference TRBV28 and TRBJ2-5, is as follows: DVKVTQSSRYLVKRTGEKVFLECVQDMDHENMFWYRQDPGLGLRLIYFSYDVKMKEKGDIPEGYSVSREKKERFSLILESASTNQTSMYLCASSFWASGRAGQETQYFGPGTRLLVL.

The chain joins TRBV6-1 to TRBJ1-5; D gene uncertain. This CDR3 spans 15 amino acids. V was shortened by 4 bases and J by 4 bases, with 14 bases between the two germline ends. CDR1 MNHNS and CDR2 SASEGT come from the germline V gene. DNA for the CDR3: TGTGCCAGCAGTGCAAAGTGGGAGAGTAATCAGCCCCAGCATTTT. Translation gives CASSAKWESNQPQHF.

V gene TRBV9 combines with J gene TRBJ1-2, with 8 bases that match TRBD1. This CDR3 is built from 17 residues. Trimming at V came to 4 bases and at J to 6 bases, leaving 17 bases not matched to a gene. Germline V gene sequence: CDR1 SGDLS, CDR2 YYNGEE. CDR3 amino acids: CASSRRPQGARAHGYTF. The DNA for the CDR3 is TGTGCCAGCAGCCGGCGGCCCCAGGGGGCCCGCGCTCATGGCTACACCTTC.

The chain joins TRBV4-1 to TRBJ2-2, with D uncertain. This CDR3 is 15 amino acids long. The V end was cut by 0 bases, the J end by 5 bases, with 10 bases between. CDR1 is MGHRA, CDR2 YSYEKL, per germline. CDR3 in amino acids: CASSQDTSRTGELFF. CDR3 in DNA: TGCGCCAGCAGCCAAGACACGTCGAGGACCGGGGAGCTGTTTTTT.

The V gene is TRBV30, the J gene TRBJ2-2; D might be TRBD1 (6 bases). The V gene lost 0 bases and the J gene lost 3 bases, with 8 bases spanning the gap. The CDR3 extends over 14 amino acids. Per the germline V gene, CDR1 is GTSNPN and CDR2 is SVGIG (reference sequence). The CDR3 region has the DNA TGTGCCTGGAGTGTGGGACACGACACCGGGGAGCTGTTTTTT. Translation gives CAWSVGHDTGELFF. Combining the CDR3 with reference TRBV30 and TRBJ2-2 gives the whole variable domain SQTIHQWPATLVQPVGSPLSLECTVEGTSNPNLYWYRQAAGRGLQLLFYSVGIGQISSEVPQNLSASRPQDRQFILSSKKLLLSDSGFYLCAWSVGHDTGELFFGEGSRLTVL.

V usage is TRBV9 and J usage is TRBJ2-2, with 7 bases lining up with TRBD1. J gave up 1 base and V 5 bases, and 5 bases lay outside the gene matches. Germline CDR1 is SGDLS and CDR2 is YYNGEE. This CDR3 contains 15 residues. The CDR3 sequence: CASSYRGLNTGELFF. The CDR3 DNA sequence: TGTGCCAGCAGTTACAGGGGATTGAACACCGGGGAGCTGTTTTTT.

The J gene is TRBJ2-2, the V gene TRBV28; 10 bases align to TRBD1. Germline CDR1 is MDHEN and CDR2 is SYDVKM. The CDR3 is made up of 15 amino acids. V lost 5 bases and J lost 6; bases outside the gene matches: 6. CDR3 nucleotide sequence: TGTGCCAGCAGTCTACATGGACAGGGGGCCGGGGAGCTGTTTTTT. It encodes CASSLHGQGAGELFF.

V is TRBV2 and J is TRBJ1-4, with D perhaps TRBD1 (5 bases). The CDR3 is 14 amino acids. V lost 5 bases, J lost 6 bases, and 13 bases lay in between. CDR1 and CDR2 (germline): SNHLY, FYNNEI. The CDR3 bases are TGTGCCAGCAGTCCACGGGGGAGAGATGAAAAACTGTTTTTT. Translating gives CASSPRGRDEKLFF.

V gene TRBV27 combines with J gene TRBJ2-2, with 10 bases identical to TRBD1. CDR3 length equals 16 residues. The V and J ends lost 4 bases and 4 bases, in that order; junction bases with no gene match: 6. The germline V gene encodes CDR1 MNHEY and CDR2 SMNVEV (reference sequence). The CDR3 is CASSSWTGGGTGELFF. CDR3 in DNA: TGTGCCAGCAGTTCGTGGACAGGGGGAGGCACCGGGGAGCTGTTTTTT.

The V gene is TRBV6-1, the J gene TRBJ1-4; 8 bases match TRBD1. Trimming cost V 6 bases and J 7 bases; bases outside gene matches: 7. The CDR3 length is 14 residues. CDR1 is MNHNS, CDR2 SASEGT, per germline. The CDR3 protein is CASSPGTGGEKLFF. CDR3 in DNA: TGTGCCAGCAGCCCCGGGACAGGAGGTGAAAAACTGTTTTTT.

The rearrangement links TRBV5-1 to TRBJ1-1; D not certain. The ends were cut back, 4 bases at V and 1 base at J, with 14 bases in the middle. Per the germline V gene, CDR1 is SGHRS and CDR2 is YFSETQ. CDR3 length: 15 residues. CDR3 sequence (DNA): TGCGCCAGCAGCCCGGCGGAGGGCGGGAACACTGAAGCTTTCTTT. Translating it yields CASSPAEGGNTEAFF.

The chain couples TRBV10-2 to TRBJ2-1; no reliable D call. The CDR3 consists of 13 residues. Trimming cost V 2 bases and J 9 bases, with 11 bases left between them. Germline CDR1 is WSHSY and CDR2 is SAAADI. The CDR3 spells CASSERPRGEQFF. The CDR3 coding sequence is TGCGCCAGCAGTGAGAGGCCGCGCGGTGAGCAGTTCTTC.

The chain is built from TRBV27 and TRBJ1-4; no clear D. The CDR3 has 19 residues. V lost 6 bases, J lost 2 bases, and 25 bases lay in between. Germline lookup yields CDR1 MNHEY and CDR2 SMNVEV (reference sequence). CDR3 DNA sequence: TGTGCCAGCAGCCCAACGCGGCTCTCCGGGAGGTATACTAATGAAAAACTGTTTTTT. Translation: CASSPTRLSGRYTNEKLFF.

This rearrangement joins TRBV27 to TRBJ1-1, with unresolved D. Germline loops: CDR1 MNHEY, CDR2 SMNVEV (reference sequence). The CDR3 contains 13 residues. Deletions cut 4 bases from V and 2 bases from J, with 8 bases between. This CDR3 reads CASSWATNTEAFF. Written as DNA, the CDR3 is TGTGCCAGCAGTTGGGCAACAAACACTGAAGCTTTCTTT.

This chain uses TRBV7-9 with TRBJ2-1; 10 bases agree with TRBD2. The V segment lost 1 base and the J segment 4 bases; nucleotides outside the gene matches: 4. Germline V CDR1 and CDR2: SEHNR, FQNEAQ (reference sequence). The CDR3 spans 16 residues. The CDR3 loop reads CASSLVPSGRYNEQFF. The CDR3 DNA is TGTGCCAGCAGCTTAGTGCCTAGCGGGAGATACAATGAGCAGTTCTTC. Full variable domain (outside the CDR3, taken from reference TRBV7-9 and TRBJ2-1): DTGVSQNPRHKITKRGQNVTFRCDPISEHNRLYWYRQTLGQGPEFLTYFQNEAQLEKSRLLSDRFSAERPKGSFSTLEIQRTEQGDSAMYLCASSLVPSGRYNEQFFGPGTRLTVL.

DNA of the CDR3: TGTGCCAGCAGCTTAGAGGGGCCCTCTGGCTACACCTTC. Protein product: CASSLEGPSGYTF. The chain employs TRBV7-9 and TRBJ1-2; D perhaps matches TRBD1 (5 bases). CDR1 SEHNR and CDR2 FQNEAQ come from the germline V gene (reference sequence). This CDR3 is 13 amino acids long. V was trimmed by 1 base and J by 7 bases, leaving 10 bases between them.

The chain uses TRBV5-6 and TRBJ2-5; 10 bases fit TRBD2. CDR1 is SGHDT and CDR2 is YYEEEE in the germline V gene. V lost 2 bases to trimming and J lost 5 bases; unmatched junction nucleotides: 0. The CDR3 extends over 13 amino acids. The CDR3 region has the DNA TGTGCCAGCAGCTTTAGCGGGGGGGAGACCCAGTACTTC. Amino acid sequence: CASSFSGGETQYF.